These 29 T cell receptor beta chains originate from one sample sequenced in a study of shared clonotypes between healthy human individuals. The method was immunoSEQ multiplex PCR; TCRdb's version includes in-frame clones alone and lacks a portion of them. The data hold hundreds of thousands of clones, with just over 90% observed a single time. Naivety among CD8 cells was defined by CD45RO negativity and positive CCR7 selection, thereby excluding terminally differentiated effector memory CD45RA+ cells. What was sequenced was naive CD8+ T cells sorted from blood. The source is a young man in good health.

The chain has TRBV14 and TRBJ2-3; possible D gene TRBD2, 6 bases. The V gene lost 0 bases and the J gene lost 0 bases, with 16 bases spanning the gap. The CDR3 has 18 residues. Per the germline V gene, CDR1 is SGHDN and CDR2 is FVKESK. The CDR3 DNA follows: TGTGCCAGCAGCCAAGATTTGCGGGACGCCTCTAGCACAGATACGCAGTATTTT. Translated: CASSQDLRDASSTDTQYF. Based on the CDR3 plus reference TRBV14 and TRBJ2-3, the full variable domain is EAGVTQFPSHSVIEKGQTVTLRCDPISGHDNLYWYRRVMGKEIKFLLHFVKESKQDESGMPNNRFLAERTGGTYSTLKVQPAELEDSGVYFCASSQDLRDASSTDTQYFGPGTRLTVL.

The chain joins TRBV27 to TRBJ2-2; tentative D call: TRBD2 (6 bases). The CDR3 sequence is 14 residues long. Trimming pared 5 bases from V and 3 bases from J, leaving 10 bases between. In germline, CDR1 is MNHEY, CDR2 SMNVEV (reference sequence). CDR3 sequence (DNA): TGTGCCAGCAGTCCGGGACTGCACACCGGGGAGCTGTTTTTT. Encoded protein: CASSPGLHTGELFF.

The chain joins TRBV7-8 to TRBJ2-2, with 10 bases aligning to TRBD2. With 0 bases clipped from V and 3 bases from J, the junction kept 10 bases outside the gene matches. CDR1 is SGHVS and CDR2 is FQNEAQ in the germline V gene. The CDR3 is 19 residues long. CDR3 sequence: CASSLAEAGGGRDTGELFF. The CDR3 DNA is TGTGCCAGCAGCTTAGCGGAAGCGGGAGGGGGGCGAGACACCGGGGAGCTGTTTTTT.

CDR3 protein: CASSLENQPQHF. For the CDR3, the DNA is TGTGCCAGCAGCTTAGAGAATCAGCCCCAGCATTTT. This chain uses TRBV7-2 with TRBJ1-5; D not resolved. Per the germline V gene, CDR1 is SGHTA and CDR2 is FQGNSA. The CDR3 contains 12 residues. V was trimmed by 1 base and J by 4 bases, leaving 2 bases between them.

The chain uses TRBV19 and TRBJ2-7; 14 bases agree with TRBD2. Germline V gene lookup returns CDR1 LNHDA and CDR2 SQIVND (reference sequence). The CDR3 consists of 17 residues. V shed 5 bases and J 0 bases; nucleotides not matched to a gene: 6. CDR3 protein: CASSPGLAGGSSYEQYF. CDR3 bases: TGTGCCAGTAGTCCCGGACTAGCGGGAGGTAGCTCCTACGAGCAGTACTTC.

This chain connects TRBV29-1 to TRBJ2-1; 7 bases are a match to TRBD2. V lost 4 bases, J lost 8 bases, and 8 bases stayed unmatched. This CDR3 is built from 13 residues. Germline V gene sequence: CDR1 SQVTM, CDR2 ANQGSEA. CDR3 bases: TGCAGCGTTGGCGGGAGCGTGCTTTATGAGCAGTTCTTC. It is translated as CSVGGSVLYEQFF.

The V and J genes are TRBV9 and TRBJ2-2; 11 nucleotides line up with TRBD2. The CDR3 totals 21 residues. CDR1 is SGDLS and CDR2 is YYNGEE in the germline V gene. J lost 0 bases, V lost 4 bases, and 17 bases had no gene match. The CDR3 DNA reads TGTGCCAGCAGCCTAACCTCCCCTTCTCTAGCGGGAGGATCGAACACCGGGGAGCTGTTTTTT. This codes for CASSLTSPSLAGGSNTGELFF. Drawing the rest from reference TRBV9 and TRBJ2-2, the complete variable domain is DSGVTQTPKHLITATGQRVTLRCSPRSGDLSVYWYQQSLDQGLQFLIQYYNGEERAKGNILERFSAQQFPDLHSELNLSSLELGDSALYFCASSLTSPSLAGGSNTGELFFGEGSRLTVL.

V and J are TRBV27 and TRBJ2-7; 10 bases align to TRBD2. Trimming cost V 4 bases and J 4 bases; bases outside gene matches: 7. The germline CDR1 and CDR2 sequences are MNHEY and SMNVEV (reference sequence). There are 15 residues in the CDR3. The CDR3 reads CASSSSGRAQYEQYF. CDR3 nucleotides: TGTGCCAGCAGTTCCAGCGGGAGGGCCCAGTACGAGCAGTACTTC.

This chain uses TRBV9 with TRBJ2-3; unclear D gene. CDR1 SGDLS and CDR2 YYNGEE come from the germline V gene. V lost 4 bases, J lost 1 base, and 10 bases lay in between. The CDR3 extends over 14 amino acids. CDR3 in DNA: TGTGCCAGCAGCAAGGACGGAGGCACAGATACGCAGTATTTT. Protein: CASSKDGGTDTQYF.

This chain links TRBV28 with TRBJ2-1; D is undetermined. The CDR3 covers 17 residues. Deletions cut 4 bases from V and 3 bases from J, with 19 bases between. Looked up from germline, CDR1 is MDHEN and CDR2 is SYDVKM. The CDR3 sequence: CASSSSIELVVYNEQFF. In DNA form, the CDR3 reads TGTGCCAGCAGTTCCAGTATCGAGTTAGTGGTCTACAATGAGCAGTTCTTC.

Note on this clone: Other DNA sequences within the sample encode an identical CDR3. The chain links TRBV2 to TRBJ2-7; no clear D gene. This CDR3 has 11 amino acids. Germline CDR1 and CDR2: SNHLY and FYNNEI. The ends were cut back, 6 bases at V and 4 bases at J, with 7 bases in the middle. CDR3 in amino acids: CASRETYEQYF. The CDR3 nucleotides are TGTGCCAGCAGGGAAACATACGAGCAGTACTTC.

This clone was seen once. V gene TRBV19 combines with J gene TRBJ2-1; TRBD2 agrees at 9 bases. V was clipped by 3 bases and J by 0 bases; unmatched bases: 15. Germline V gene sequence: CDR1 LNHDA, CDR2 SQIVND (reference sequence). This CDR3 region has 20 residues. The CDR3 loop reads CASSIVASGALSGSYNEQFF. The CDR3 DNA sequence: TGTGCCAGTAGTATTGTAGCTAGCGGGGCTCTATCGGGCTCCTACAATGAGCAGTTCTTC.

Concerning this clone itself: Additional DNA sequences in this sample encode the identical CDR3. The J gene is TRBJ1-5, the V gene TRBV27; D unresolved. With 2 bases removed from V and 1 base from J, the gap between germline ends came to 6 bases. The CDR3 is made up of 14 amino acids. Germline V lookup: CDR1 MNHEY, CDR2 SMNVEV (reference sequence). The CDR3 DNA reads as TGTGCCAGCAGTTTAGGCAGGAGCAATCAGCCCCAGCATTTT. This encodes CASSLGRSNQPQHF.

This clone occurred a few times. The chain employs TRBV6-5 and TRBJ1-2; 9 bases are a match to TRBD1. This CDR3 is built from 15 residues. The germline V gene has CDR1 MNHEY and CDR2 SVGAGI. The junction had 7 bases not matched to a gene; V was cut back by 0 bases and J by 8 bases. CDR3 DNA: TGTGCCAGCAGTTACTCGTATCGGACAGGGGACGGCTACACCTTC. This encodes CASSYSYRTGDGYTF.

The V and J genes are TRBV7-9 and TRBJ2-7; D is unresolved. The CDR3 totals 15 residues. Trimming shortened V by 3 bases and J by 0 bases, and 12 bases separated the two germline ends. The germline V gene has CDR1 SEHNR and CDR2 FQNEAQ (reference sequence). In nucleotides, the CDR3 is TGTGCCAGCAGCTTCCCAGCAACCAACTCCTACGAGCAGTACTTC. Its protein is CASSFPATNSYEQYF.

The table lists this clone with a few counts. The rearrangement joins TRBV28 to TRBJ1-2; D is unresolved. This CDR3 region has 13 residues. Germline assignment: CDR1 MDHEN and CDR2 SYDVKM. Trimming shortened V by 8 bases and J by 4 bases, and 14 bases separated the two germline ends. CDR3 amino acids: CASGLGDFYGYTF. The CDR3 bases are TGTGCCAGCGGTCTCGGAGACTTCTATGGCTACACCTTC.

The rearrangement joins TRBV27 to TRBJ2-7; 8 bases agree with TRBD1. Germline CDR1 MNHEY, CDR2 SMNVEV (reference sequence). The CDR3 loop spans 14 amino acids. V dropped 6 bases and J dropped 2; count of bases not matched to a gene: 6. CDR3 loop: CASRAQGAPYEQYF. The CDR3 DNA reads TGTGCCAGCAGAGCGCAGGGGGCTCCCTACGAGCAGTACTTC.

CDR3 amino acids: CASSEVTGPYNEQFF. In DNA form, the CDR3 reads TGTGCCAGCAGTGAAGTAACAGGCCCCTACAATGAGCAGTTCTTC. The chain joins TRBV2 to TRBJ2-1, with D maybe TRBD1 (5 bases). The CDR3 runs to 15 residues. Trimming pared 1 base from V and 2 bases from J, leaving 9 bases between. Germline lookup yields CDR1 SNHLY and CDR2 FYNNEI.

This clone was seen only once. V is TRBV28 and J is TRBJ2-7; D is possibly TRBD1 (6 bases). The CDR3 length is 14 residues. The ends were cut back, 5 bases at V and 5 bases at J, with 16 bases in the middle. Germline V gene sequence: CDR1 MDHEN, CDR2 SYDVKM. Here the CDR3 reads CASSTHQGFNEQYF. The CDR3 DNA reads as TGTGCCAGCAGTACACACCAGGGGTTCAACGAGCAGTACTTC.

This clone was picked up one time. The genes are TRBV30 and TRBJ2-1, with 9 bases matching TRBD2. Germline V gives CDR1 GTSNPN, CDR2 SVGIG (reference sequence). With V trimmed by 1 base and J by 9 bases, 7 bases remained unmatched. The CDR3 spans 14 residues. CDR3 protein: CAWSGISGSFEQFF. The DNA for the CDR3 is TGTGCCTGGAGTGGTATTAGCGGGAGCTTTGAGCAGTTCTTC.

This clone has just a few counts. Other DNA variants within this sample encode the same CDR3. V usage is TRBV11-2 and J usage is TRBJ2-2, with D unclear. The CDR3 is made up of 11 amino acids. Germline CDR1 is SGHAT and CDR2 is FQNNGV. V dropped 5 bases and J dropped 3 bases, with 1 base sitting between them. Written as DNA, the CDR3 is TGTGCCAGCAGCGACACCGGGGAGCTGTTTTTT. It encodes CASSDTGELFF.

This chain connects TRBV5-1 to TRBJ2-1; D unresolved. The CDR3 consists of 14 residues. V lost 4 bases, J lost 3 bases, and 11 bases lay in between. Germline CDR1 reads SGHRS; CDR2 reads YFSETQ. Written as DNA, the CDR3 is TGCGCCAGCAGCGGCGCGGTTTTCTACAATGAGCAGTTCTTC. It translates to CASSGAVFYNEQFF. Supplemented by reference TRBV5-1 and TRBJ2-1, the full variable domain reads KAGVTQTPRYLIKTRGQQVTLSCSPISGHRSVSWYQQTPGQGLQFLFEYFSETQRNKGNFPGRFSGRQFSNSRSEMNVSTLELGDSALYLCASSGAVFYNEQFFGPGTRLTVL.

The chain has TRBV7-9 and TRBJ2-7; D may be TRBD1 or TRBD2 (6 bases each). The CDR3 covers 15 residues. V lost 1 base to trimming and J lost 5 bases, with 15 bases between them. CDR1 is SEHNR and CDR2 is FQNEAQ in the germline V gene (reference sequence). CDR3 sequence reads: CASSLEGGASDEQYF. The CDR3, as DNA: TGTGCCAGCAGCTTAGAGGGGGGCGCGTCGGACGAGCAGTACTTC. Full variable domain (remainder filled in from reference TRBV7-9 and TRBJ2-7): DTGVSQNPRHKITKRGQNVTFRCDPISEHNRLYWYRQTLGQGPEFLTYFQNEAQLEKSRLLSDRFSAERPKGSFSTLEIQRTEQGDSAMYLCASSLEGGASDEQYFGPGTRLTVT.

This clone was seen a handful of times. This rearrangement joins TRBV7-9 to TRBJ2-1; D is perhaps TRBD2 (5 bases). The germline CDR1 and CDR2 sequences are SEHNR and FQNEAQ (reference sequence). V lost 4 bases and J 0 bases, leaving 19 bases between the germline ends. The CDR3 covers 18 residues. For the CDR3, the DNA is TGTGCCAGCAGCTCCCCGCTGACGGGAACGAGCTCCTACAATGAGCAGTTCTTC. Protein sequence: CASSSPLTGTSSYNEQFF.

This chain connects TRBV7-6 to TRBJ2-7, with unresolved D. Trimming took off 3 bases at V and 6 bases at J, with 12 bases between the two ends. Per germline, CDR1 SGHVS and CDR2 FNYEAQ. The CDR3 runs 13 residues. CDR3 protein: CASSLYYSSEQYF. CDR3 bases: TGTGCCAGCAGCTTGTACTATTCTTCCGAGCAGTACTTC.

The V and J genes are TRBV4-1 and TRBJ2-5; D is unclear. The CDR3 has 14 amino acids. V shed 4 bases and J shed 0 bases, with 9 bases lying between them. Germline assignment: CDR1 MGHRA and CDR2 YSYEKL. In DNA, the CDR3 is TGCGCCAGCAGCCTTCGTCCAGACCAAGAGACCCAGTACTTC. Translated: CASSLRPDQETQYF.

Note on this clone: The sample carries other DNA sequences with the same CDR3. The chain carries TRBV27 and TRBJ2-1; D unresolved. This CDR3 spans 14 amino acids. Germline V gene lookup returns CDR1 MNHEY and CDR2 SMNVEV (reference sequence). V lost 3 bases and J 4 bases, leaving 10 bases between the germline ends. The CDR3 nucleotides are TGTGCCAGCAGTTTCCTCGGATCGTACAATGAGCAGTTCTTC. This translates into CASSFLGSYNEQFF.

V usage is TRBV7-8 and J usage is TRBJ2-3; no reliable D call. This CDR3 is 14 amino acids long. V lost 5 bases and J 0 bases, leaving 9 bases between the germline ends. Per the germline V gene, CDR1 is SGHVS and CDR2 is FQNEAQ. The CDR3 here is CASSARSSTDTQYF. The CDR3 nucleotides are TGTGCCAGCAGCGCCCGATCTAGCACAGATACGCAGTATTTT.

This clone has only one observation. This sequence joins TRBV7-6 and TRBJ2-1, with D perhaps TRBD2 (5 bases). CDR3 size: 19 residues. The ends were cut back, 3 bases at V and 0 bases at J, with 21 bases in the middle. Germline V gene data show CDR1 as SGHVS and CDR2 as FNYEAQ. In DNA, the CDR3 is TGTGCCAGCAGCTTGAGGAACGGCTTAGCGAGGAGCTCCTACAATGAGCAGTTCTTC. Encoded protein: CASSLRNGLARSSYNEQFF. Supplemented by reference TRBV7-6 and TRBJ2-1, the full variable domain reads GAGVSQSPRYKVTKRGQDVALRCDPISGHVSLYWYRQALGQGPEFLTYFNYEAQQDKSGLPNDRFSAERPEGSISTLTIQRTEQRDSAMYRCASSLRNGLARSSYNEQFFGPGTRLTVL.